The T cell receptor (beta chain) described here comes from a study of response to subunit inactivated influenza vaccine. The germline V gene encodes CDR1 LGHNA and CDR2 YSLEER. The CDR3 has 14 amino acids. V lost 2 bases to trimming and J lost 6 bases; unmatched junction nucleotides: 3. This clonotype was observed a handful of times. What it binds is unknown. TCRdb re-called the RT-PCR reads through MiXCR, storing one row per CDR3 protein. Found here are over 650,000 distinct CDR3 sequences, approximately 17% of them singletons; the top ten hold 11%. Overall study results and limits: Each seasonal influenza vaccination recruits few new T cells, the authors suggested.

The V gene is TRBV4-3, the J gene TRBJ2-1, with 8 bases fitting TRBD1. Source: PBMCs from blood, taken 4 to 6 days after vaccination. The clonotype was recovered from a man aged 45 to 65 who received an inactivated influenza vaccine. This chain's CDR3 is CASSQQDRVNEQFF. In DNA form, the CDR3 reads TGCGCCAGCAGCCAACAGGACAGGGTCAATGAGCAGTTCTTC.